Below are 10 T cell receptor beta chains sequenced from a single sample in a study of T cells in Graves' hyperthyroidism and ophthalmopathy. The investigators amplified TCR beta CDR3 regions from RNA transcripts. TCR CDR3 regions were first amplified by RT-PCR with HTBI primers. A single record per CDR3 protein comes from TCRdb applying MiXCR to the multiplex PCR reads. The table lists under 700,000 distinct CDR3 sequences, 16% of them singletons, with 15% to 20% in the top ten. The sequencing input was blood. Receptors were obtained from a woman under 30 with Graves' hyperthyroidism.

This clonotype was detected a few times. The rearrangement uses TRBV4-1 and TRBJ1-5; perhaps TRBD1 as D (5 bases). This CDR3 has 15 amino acids. Germline values: CDR1 MGHRA, CDR2 YSYEKL. Trimming shortened V by 0 bases and J by 2 bases, and 8 bases separated the two germline ends. Here the CDR3 DNA reads TGCGCCAGCAGCCAAGAACGGGGGGGCAATCAGCCCCAGCATTTT. Amino acid sequence: CASSQERGGNQPQHF.

The V and J genes are TRBV19 and TRBJ1-1; D gene ambiguous. CDR1 and CDR2 from the germline V gene are LNHDA and SQIVND (reference sequence). The CDR3 consists of 15 residues. The V and J ends lost 1 base and 0 bases respectively, with 9 bases between them. The CDR3 reads CASSIGAEVNTEAFF. The CDR3 DNA reads TGTGCCAGTAGTATAGGGGCGGAGGTGAACACTGAAGCTTTCTTT.

The rearrangement links TRBV20-1 to TRBJ2-7, with 8 bases identical to TRBD2. From germline, CDR1 is DFQATT and CDR2 SNEGSKA (reference sequence). This CDR3 region has 15 residues. Losses at the gene ends were 5 bases for V and 7 bases for J; bases not matched to a gene: 16. CDR3 in amino acids: CSARKNPGRAKEQYF. CDR3 sequence (DNA): TGCAGTGCTCGAAAAAACCCCGGGAGGGCCAAGGAGCAGTACTTC.

At least ten counts were recorded for this clonotype. This chain connects TRBV6-1 to TRBJ2-1, with D maybe TRBD2 (6 bases). The length of the CDR3 is 15 residues. Germline CDR1 and CDR2: MNHNS and SASEGT. V was shortened by 2 bases and J by 3 bases, with 11 bases between the two germline ends. The CDR3 sequence is CASSERWGLYNEQFF. The DNA of the CDR3 is TGTGCCAGCAGTGAACGATGGGGACTCTACAATGAGCAGTTCTTC.

This chain links TRBV10-3 with TRBJ1-2; a weak D match, TRBD1 (5 bases). This CDR3 contains 14 residues. Trimming removed 4 bases from V and 3 bases from J, with 12 bases in between. Germline loops: CDR1 ENHRY, CDR2 SYGVKD. CDR3 DNA sequence: TGTGCCATCAGTGCGGGGGAGTATGACTATGGCTACACCTTC. It encodes CAISAGEYDYGYTF.

The rearrangement joins TRBV20-1 to TRBJ2-7, with D perhaps TRBD1 or TRBD2 (5 bases each). Trimming removed 0 bases at V and 2 bases at J, with 11 bases between. The germline gives CDR1 DFQATT, CDR2 SNEGSKA (reference sequence). CDR3 length: 14 residues. The CDR3 reads CSAREGGGTYEQYF. The CDR3 DNA reads TGCAGTGCTAGAGAGGGTGGGGGAACCTACGAGCAGTACTTC.

This clonotype occurred many times. The V and J genes are TRBV2 and TRBJ2-3; 7 positions match TRBD2. The CDR3 totals 14 residues. CDR1 is SNHLY and CDR2 is FYNNEI in the germline V gene. The V segment lost 6 bases and the J segment 1 base; nucleotides outside the gene matches: 4. This CDR3 reads CASSWDYRTDTQYF. The CDR3 DNA sequence: TGTGCCAGCAGCTGGGACTACCGCACAGATACGCAGTATTTT.

This clonotype was counted between two and nine times. This rearrangement joins TRBV12-3 or TRBV12-4 to TRBJ1-2; D remains unclear. Deletions cut 4 bases from V and 2 bases from J, with 20 bases between. The CDR3 is made up of 17 amino acids. The CDR3 reads CASSSLGRRGLNYGYTF. CDR3 DNA sequence: TGTGCCAGCAGTTCCCTTGGTCGGCGCGGGCTAAACTATGGCTACACCTTC.

The count of this clonotype is one. The rearrangement links TRBV29-1 to TRBJ2-5; D is ambiguous. The CDR3 runs to 12 residues. The V gene's germline CDR1 is SQVTM and CDR2 ANQGSEA. V gave up 1 base and J gave up 4 bases, with 7 bases separating them. The CDR3 bases are TGCAGCGTTGAAGCGTGGGGAGAGACCCAGTACTTC. Translating it yields CSVEAWGETQYF.

This clonotype was observed many times. V usage is TRBV7-4 and J usage is TRBJ1-5, with D unresolved. CDR3 length: 14 amino acids. The V gene's germline CDR1 is SGHVT and CDR2 SQSDAQ. V shed 2 bases and J shed 6 bases, with 11 bases lying between them. CDR3 DNA sequence: TGTGCCAGCAGCTTAAGGGTGAGAGGTCAGCCCCAGCATTTT. Its translation is CASSLRVRGQPQHF.